The 28 T cell receptor beta chains listed next were all sequenced from one sample in a study of T-cell memory formation after mild COVID-19. TCRdb independently ran MiXCR on the 5' RACE reads; one entry per CDR3 protein. In the table there are some 350,000 distinct CDR3 sequences, approximately 12% of which are singletons. The sample was PBMCs or a T cell subset sorted from them (not recorded which). The receptors shown here come from a man aged 18 to 29 who had mild COVID-19 (a few samples of this study predate the infection). Cell type and time point are not known.

The chain joins TRBV6-2 or TRBV6-3 to TRBJ1-1; unclear D gene. The V end was cut by 5 bases, the J end by 1 base, with 20 bases between. CDR1 MNHEY and CDR2 SVGEGT come from the germline V gene. CDR3 length: 17 amino acids. CDR3 nucleotides: TGTGCCAGCAGTCAAAGCACTCGAAGATTCAGGAACACTGAAGCTTTCTTT. Translating it yields CASSQSTRRFRNTEAFF.

This clonotype showed up just a few times. This chain joins TRBV20-1 and TRBJ2-3; 9 positions agree with TRBD2. The CDR3 sequence is 18 residues long. With 4 bases clipped from V and 2 bases from J, the junction kept 16 bases outside the gene matches. Germline V CDR1 and CDR2: DFQATT, SNEGSKA (reference sequence). The CDR3 protein is CSAIAGAGGSPTTDTQYF. CDR3 in DNA: TGCAGTGCTATCGCAGGAGCGGGGGGCTCTCCGACCACAGATACGCAGTATTTT.

The chain is built from TRBV4-3 and TRBJ2-2; D uncertain. Germline V gene lookup returns CDR1 LGHNA and CDR2 YSLEER. The ends were cut back, 1 base at V and 4 bases at J, with 7 bases in the middle. CDR3 length equals 14 residues. The CDR3 DNA reads TGCGCCAGCAGCCAAGTCCAGAGCACCGGGGAGCTGTTTTTT. Translated: CASSQVQSTGELFF.

This clonotype has a count of ten or more. This sequence joins TRBV4-3 and TRBJ2-1; 8 nucleotides match TRBD1. V dropped 3 bases and J dropped 3; count of bases not matched to a gene: 10. Per the germline V gene, CDR1 is LGHNA and CDR2 is YSLEER. The CDR3 has 17 residues. CDR3 DNA: TGCGCCAGCAGCCAGAGAGCAGGGGGCACAATCTACAATGAGCAGTTCTTC. It codes for CASSQRAGGTIYNEQFF.

The J gene is TRBJ2-2, the V gene TRBV21-1. TRBV21-1 is annotated as a pseudogene. The CDR3 has 16 residues. In DNA, the CDR3 is TGTGCCAGCAGCATGCTTAAGAGTGGGGACACCGGGGAGCTGTTTTTT. Amino acid sequence: CASSMLKSGDTGELFF.

The chain has TRBV10-2 and TRBJ2-7; D is undetermined. CDR1 and CDR2 from the germline V gene are WSHSY and SAAADI. This CDR3 is 14 amino acids long. Trimming took off 7 bases at V and 0 bases at J, with 13 bases between the two ends. The CDR3 nucleotides read TGCGCCAGCACGAAGGCTCCTGGCTCCTACGAGCAGTACTTC. Translation: CASTKAPGSYEQYF.

The chain combines TRBV24-1 with TRBJ1-5; TRBD1 is a possible D gene (5 bases). V gave up 2 bases and J gave up 4 bases, with 8 bases separating them. Germline V CDR1 and CDR2: KGHDR, SFDVKD. The CDR3 has 14 residues. The chain's CDR3 is CATSDWQGNQPQHF. CDR3 coding DNA: TGTGCCACCAGTGATTGGCAGGGTAATCAGCCCCAGCATTTT.

There are a few counts of this clonotype. The rearrangement joins TRBV4-3 to TRBJ2-2; 8 nucleotides agree with TRBD2. Trimming took 4 bases from V and 4 from J; bases not matched to a gene: 11. Germline V gene data show CDR1 as LGHNA and CDR2 as YSLEER. This CDR3 contains 17 residues. The chain's CDR3 is CASSPPSVAGSTGELFF. The CDR3 nucleotides are TGCGCCAGCAGCCCACCGTCGGTAGCGGGGAGCACCGGGGAGCTGTTTTTT.

This chain links TRBV4-1 with TRBJ2-5; no definite D call. Per the germline V gene, CDR1 is MGHRA and CDR2 is YSYEKL. The CDR3 contains 15 residues. V was pared by 1 base and J by 5 bases, with 14 bases between. The CDR3 coding sequence is TGCGCCAGCAGCCAAGTATTCGGGCTAGGGGAGACCCAGTACTTC. This sequence encodes CASSQVFGLGETQYF.

The CDR3, as DNA: TGTGCCAGCAGCCGCCGGGACAGGGGTTACGGCTACACCTTC. This translates into CASSRRDRGYGYTF. This chain connects TRBV7-9 to TRBJ1-2; TRBD1 aligns across 10 bases. The CDR3 has 14 amino acids. V gave up 5 bases and J gave up 8 bases; unmatched junction bases: 8. The V gene's germline CDR1 is SEHNR and CDR2 FQNEAQ (reference sequence).

In this sample, this clonotype turned up a few times. V and J are TRBV25-1 and TRBJ1-6; unclear D gene. The CDR3 length is 15 residues. V was clipped by 3 bases and J by 0 bases, with 6 bases between them. Germline V gene data show CDR1 as MGHDK and CDR2 as SYGVNS. The CDR3 is CASSDKSSYNSPLHF. The CDR3 bases are TGTGCCAGCAGTGATAAGAGCTCCTATAATTCACCCCTCCACTTT.

This clonotype has only a few counts. This rearrangement joins TRBV7-2 to TRBJ1-5; D not resolved. This CDR3 has 14 residues. V lost 3 bases and J 2 bases, leaving 8 bases between the germline ends. Germline CDR1 reads SGHTA; CDR2 reads FQGNSA. The CDR3: CASSFDGGNQPQHF. In nucleotides, the CDR3 is TGTGCCAGCAGCTTCGATGGGGGCAATCAGCCCCAGCATTTT. Using reference TRBV7-2 and TRBJ1-5 for the parts outside the CDR3, the full variable domain is GAGVSQSPSNKVTEKGKDVELRCDPISGHTALYWYRQSLGQGLEFLIYFQGNSAPDKSGLPSDRFSAERTGGSVSTLTIQRTQQEDSAVYLCASSFDGGNQPQHFGDGTRLSIL.

The chain has TRBV7-2 and TRBJ1-2; a weak D match, TRBD1 (6 bases). The ends were cut back, 1 base at V and 5 bases at J, with 11 bases in the middle. CDR1 is SGHTA, CDR2 FQGNSA, per germline. The CDR3 contains 14 residues. The CDR3 bases are TGTGCCAGCAGCTTAGGCGGGACACCTTATGGCTACACCTTC. Its translation: CASSLGGTPYGYTF.

V usage is TRBV5-5 and J usage is TRBJ2-2; 10 bases map to TRBD2. CDR1 and CDR2 from the germline V gene are SGHKS and YYEKEE (reference sequence). J lost 5 bases, V lost 0 bases, and 7 bases had no gene match. CDR3 length: 17 residues. The CDR3: CASSLGASGGRTGELFF. DNA for the CDR3: TGTGCCAGCAGCTTGGGAGCTAGCGGGGGACGGACCGGGGAGCTGTTTTTT.

This clonotype was observed a few times. This chain uses TRBV5-1 with TRBJ2-3; D gene uncertain. Deletions cut 7 bases from V and 3 bases from J, with 15 bases between. The germline V gene has CDR1 SGHRS and CDR2 YFSETQ. The CDR3 totals 14 residues. The CDR3 region is CASRFEGRTDTQYF. CDR3 bases: TGCGCCAGCCGGTTCGAAGGAAGGACAGATACGCAGTATTTT.

This clonotype appeared a single time. This chain connects TRBV11-2 to TRBJ2-2; D is unclear. Trimming took 1 base from V and 4 from J, leaving 13 bases between them. Germline loops: CDR1 SGHAT, CDR2 FQNNGV. The CDR3 has 16 residues. The CDR3 spells CASSLGQGFGTGELFF. DNA for the CDR3: TGTGCCAGCAGCTTAGGGCAAGGGTTTGGCACCGGGGAGCTGTTTTTT.

The gene calls are TRBV15 and TRBJ2-3; D not certain. Trimming left V 6 bases short and J 4 bases short, with 11 bases between. Germline CDR1 reads LNHNV; CDR2 reads YYDKDF (reference sequence). The CDR3 loop spans 13 amino acids. CDR3 sequence reads: CATRLHAADTQYF. DNA for the CDR3: TGTGCCACCAGATTGCATGCTGCAGATACGCAGTATTTT.

The rearrangement uses TRBV7-9 and TRBJ1-1, with 8 bases matching TRBD1. The CDR3 runs to 14 residues. Germline assignment: CDR1 SEHNR and CDR2 FQNEAQ (reference sequence). J lost 5 bases, V lost 1 base, and 3 bases had no gene match. CDR3 bases: TGTGCCAGCAGCTTAGGGACAGGGCCAACTGAAGCTTTCTTT. Residues: CASSLGTGPTEAFF.

The J gene is TRBJ2-3, the V gene TRBV5-5; D is unclear. This CDR3 has 14 residues. The V and J ends lost 1 base and 5 bases respectively, with 11 bases between them. Germline values: CDR1 SGHKS, CDR2 YYEKEE (reference sequence). The CDR3 bases are TGTGCCAGCAGCTTGCCCCGAAAAATAGATACGCAGTATTTT. This translates into CASSLPRKIDTQYF.

This clonotype was observed a few times. V gene TRBV5-6 combines with J gene TRBJ1-2; maybe TRBD1 (5 bases). V lost 1 base and J 8 bases, leaving 12 bases between the germline ends. Germline CDR1 SGHDT, CDR2 YYEEEE. CDR3 length: 13 amino acids. The CDR3 coding sequence is TGTGCCAGCAGCTTGACGGGACCCCCCGGCTACACCTTC. It codes for CASSLTGPPGYTF.

The chain links TRBV5-1 to TRBJ1-2; D may be TRBD1 (5 bases). The V and J ends lost 2 bases and 7 bases respectively, with 18 bases between them. The CDR3 spans 15 residues. Germline CDR1 is SGHRS and CDR2 is YFSETQ. CDR3 coding DNA: TGCGCCAGCAGCTTCAGGCCGGGGGAGACCTTTGGCTACACCTTC. As protein: CASSFRPGETFGYTF.

Concerning this clonotype: A single base separates this from a much larger clone, so it may be a read error. The rearrangement joins TRBV29-1 to TRBJ2-7, with 7 bases identical to TRBD1. CDR3 size: 12 residues. Per the germline V gene, CDR1 is SQVTM and CDR2 is ANQGSEA. CDR3 bases: TGCAGCGTTGCGGGACAGACTTACGAGAAGTACTTC. It specifies CSVAGQTYEKYF.

Ten or more counts support this clonotype. The chain recombines TRBV9 with TRBJ2-3; possibly TRBD2 for D (6 bases). Trimming shortened V by 1 base and J by 2 bases, and 8 bases separated the two germline ends. The CDR3 is made up of 14 amino acids. Germline V gives CDR1 SGDLS, CDR2 YYNGEE. CDR3 sequence (DNA): TGTGCCAGCAGCGTACGGGGGTCCACAGATACGCAGTATTTT. Residues: CASSVRGSTDTQYF.

V gene TRBV6-6 combines with J gene TRBJ1-2, with a weak D call TRBD1 (5 bases). With 0 bases removed from V and 0 bases from J, the gap between germline ends came to 11 bases. The CDR3 length is 16 residues. Germline CDR1 reads MNHNY; CDR2 reads SVGAGI (reference sequence). The CDR3 region has the DNA TGTGCCAGCAGTTACTCCCAGGGAAGGTCTAACTATGGCTACACCTTC. Its translation: CASSYSQGRSNYGYTF.

In its sample, this clonotype was seen many times. This chain uses TRBV5-4 with TRBJ2-1; D may be TRBD2 (5 bases). V lost 1 base and J lost 3, with 11 bases in between. The CDR3 length is 15 residues. Germline V gene lookup returns CDR1 SGHNT and CDR2 YYREEE (reference sequence). As DNA, the CDR3 is TGTGCCAGCAGCTTGCCGGGGAGAGTCTACAATGAGCAGTTCTTC. Its protein is CASSLPGRVYNEQFF.

This clonotype was counted at least ten times. The rearrangement links TRBV5-1 to TRBJ2-7; tentatively, D is TRBD1 (6 bases). The CDR3 runs 16 residues. Germline V CDR1 and CDR2: SGHRS, YFSETQ. V was pared by 0 bases and J by 0 bases, with 13 bases between. CDR3 amino acids: CASSLGPQGSSYEQYV. The CDR3 DNA sequence: TGCGCCAGCAGCTTGGGCCCTCAGGGGAGCTCCTACGAGCAGTACGTC.

This clonotype was detected only a few times. The chain joins TRBV12-3 or TRBV12-4 to TRBJ2-7; 11 positions match TRBD2. Trimming took 6 bases from V and 6 from J; bases not matched to a gene: 7. The CDR3 runs 14 residues. The CDR3 nucleotides are TGTGCCAGCAGCCCAGGACTAGCGGGTCTCGAGCAGTACTTC. This gives the protein CASSPGLAGLEQYF.

This clonotype has only a few counts. V is TRBV7-6 and J is TRBJ1-1, with D maybe TRBD1 (5 bases). Trimming shortened V by 3 bases and J by 5 bases, and 19 bases separated the two germline ends. Germline V gene sequence: CDR1 SGHVS, CDR2 FNYEAQ. The length of the CDR3 is 16 residues. In nucleotides, the CDR3 is TGTGCCAGCAGCTTTATCGGGCCAAGGGGAGATACTGAAGCTTTCTTT. It specifies CASSFIGPRGDTEAFF.